The 5 T cell receptor beta chains reported below all come from one sample, sequenced in a study of blood T cell repertoires in COVID-19. Generated by immunoSEQ multiplex PCR, the TCRdb table keeps only in-frame clones and is missing some. This sample carries approximately 70,000 clones, about nine tenths of them seen once, and the ten largest clones take about 2.4%. The material sequenced was peripheral blood. These receptors were obtained from a human donor in a cohort sampled during active COVID-19.

To note about this clone: The identical CDR3 is also encoded by other nucleotide sequences in the sample. The V gene is TRBV28, the J gene TRBJ2-1, with TRBD2 as a possible D gene (7 bases). The V gene's germline CDR1 is MDHEN and CDR2 SYDVKM. V shed 5 bases and J shed 7 bases, with 24 bases lying between them. CDR3 length: 17 residues. For the CDR3, the DNA is TGTGCCAGCAGTCCGCCCGGGATTCGGGGGGCGGATAATGAGCAGTTCTTC. It is translated as CASSPPGIRGADNEQFF.

This clone was recorded a few times. The chain employs TRBV3-1 (or the pseudogene TRBV3-2) and TRBJ2-4; D perhaps matches TRBD2 (6 bases). This CDR3 has 18 residues. The V end was cut by 1 base, the J end by 0 bases, with 16 bases between. CDR1 is LGHDT and CDR2 is YNNKEL in the germline V gene (reference sequence). In DNA form, the CDR3 reads TGTGCCAGCAGCCAAGTCGCCGGGGACTTTTTAGCCAAAAACATTCAGTACTTC. The encoded protein is CASSQVAGDFLAKNIQYF.

The DNA of the CDR3 is TGTGCCAGCAGCTTACGGGACAGGGGGTACAATGAGCAGTTCTTC. It specifies CASSLRDRGYNEQFF. This chain links TRBV5-5 with TRBJ2-1, with 11 nucleotides matching TRBD1. This CDR3 has 15 amino acids. Germline trimming cut 2 bases from V and 4 bases from J; bases unmatched to any gene: 2. Germline V lookup: CDR1 SGHKS, CDR2 YYEKEE (reference sequence).

The J gene is TRBJ1-6, the V gene TRBV28; D perhaps matches TRBD1 (5 bases). The V gene lost 8 bases and the J gene lost 9 bases, with 20 bases spanning the gap. The CDR3 is 15 amino acids. Germline CDR1 reads MDHEN; CDR2 reads SYDVKM. As DNA, the CDR3 is TGTGCCAGCGGACTAGGGGCGGCTCGCGGTTCACCCCTCCACTTT. Amino acids: CASGLGAARGSPLHF.

The gene calls are TRBV7-3 and TRBJ2-1, with D possibly TRBD2 on 6 matching bases. This CDR3 comprises 14 residues. Germline-derived CDR1 and CDR2 are SGHTA and FQGTGA. Between the trimmed V and J ends, which lost 5 bases and 8 bases, there was a span of 16 bases. The CDR3 coding sequence is TGTGCCAGCAGCCGACACCGGGACTCGGATGAGCAGTTCTTC. It encodes CASSRHRDSDEQFF.